This paragraph covers one TCR beta chain sequence. The antigen is undetermined. A junction end diverges from the germline sequence, so it may reflect a read error. This record belongs to a study of identical twins. This CDR3 has 14 residues. General study points: Weaker excess sharing between twins was seen in beta out-of-frame sequences. Some out-of-frame alpha sequences were shared by twins, and these showed excess low generation probability.

TCRdb ran MiXCR on the 5' RACE reads and lists one entry per CDR3 protein. The data show around 480,000 distinct CDR3 sequences, 13% to 15% seen once. The sample was also linked to a second study, of yellow fever vaccine responses in identical twins.

Sequenced sample: CD4+ T cells sorted from blood. This TCR came from a woman under 30 in good health. The chain joins TRBV12-3 or TRBV12-4 to TRBJ2-1; 8 nucleotides match TRBD1. Written as DNA, the CDR3 is TGTGCCTGCAGCCGACAGGGGCCTGGGTATGAGCAGTTCTTC. It specifies CACSRQGPGYEQFF.